Following are 27 T cell receptor beta chains from one sample sequenced in a study of identical twins. TCRdb recomputed calls from the 5' RACE reads with MiXCR, one row per CDR3 protein. The sample lists fewer than 350,000 distinct CDR3 sequences, about 8% occurring once. These same records also appear under a second study, on yellow fever vaccine responses in identical twins.

The sample consisted of memory (CD45RO+) T cells sorted from blood. These receptors all stem from a woman under 30 in good health.

V gene TRBV5-1 combines with J gene TRBJ1-4; unclear D gene. Germline V gene lookup returns CDR1 SGHRS and CDR2 YFSETQ. Trimming took 3 bases from V and 8 from J, leaving 14 bases between them. The CDR3 contains 14 residues. The CDR3 region has the DNA TGCGCCAGCAGCTCTACCGCTGGGATCGAAAAACTGTTTTTT. It translates to CASSSTAGIEKLFF.

This clonotype showed up just a few times. V and J are TRBV9 and TRBJ2-1; 12 bases agree with TRBD2. The CDR3 totals 16 residues. Germline V CDR1 and CDR2: SGDLS, YYNGEE. V lost 3 bases, J lost 7 bases, and 8 bases stayed unmatched. The CDR3 DNA reads as TGTGCCAGCAGCGGGGGGACCGGGACTAGCGGGAATGAGCAGTTCTTC. Encoded protein: CASSGGTGTSGNEQFF.

The chain joins TRBV5-1 to TRBJ1-2, with 9 bases lining up with TRBD1. Trimming removed 0 bases from V and 0 bases from J; junction bases left unmatched: 9. The CDR3 has 18 residues. From germline, CDR1 is SGHRS and CDR2 YFSETQ. The CDR3 bases are TGCGCCAGCAGCTTGGGGGGACAGGGAGCTTGGTCTAACTATGGCTACACCTTC. This gives the protein CASSLGGQGAWSNYGYTF.

The chain uses TRBV7-2 and TRBJ2-1; no clear D. CDR3 size: 14 residues. Germline loops: CDR1 SGHTA, CDR2 FQGNSA. V lost 2 bases and J 8 bases, leaving 13 bases between the germline ends. CDR3 DNA sequence: TGTGCCAGCAGCTTATCTGACCGGTACTATGAGCAGTTCTTC. It is translated as CASSLSDRYYEQFF. Full variable domain (outside the CDR3, taken from reference TRBV7-2 and TRBJ2-1): GAGVSQSPSNKVTEKGKDVELRCDPISGHTALYWYRQSLGQGLEFLIYFQGNSAPDKSGLPSDRFSAERTGGSVSTLTIQRTQQEDSAVYLCASSLSDRYYEQFFGPGTRLTVL.

This clonotype has only a few counts. The genes are TRBV9 and TRBJ1-1; D might be TRBD1 (6 bases). The CDR3 is 14 residues long. In germline, CDR1 is SGDLS, CDR2 YYNGEE. V lost 1 base and J 1 base, leaving 8 bases between the germline ends. The CDR3 DNA reads as TGTGCCAGCAGCGTAACAGGGCCGAACACTGAAGCTTTCTTT. Its translation: CASSVTGPNTEAFF.

This clonotype showed up just a few times. The genes are TRBV7-8 and TRBJ1-1, with 7 bases that match TRBD1. V shed 1 base and J 5 bases; nucleotides not matched to a gene: 10. The CDR3 has 16 amino acids. Germline CDR1 SGHVS, CDR2 FQNEAQ. This CDR3 reads CASSLEKTGRRTEAFF. The CDR3 nucleotides are TGTGCCAGCAGCTTAGAAAAGACAGGGCGGAGAACTGAAGCTTTCTTT.

The sample holds many counts of this clonotype. The chain's CDR3 is CATSDSTVPGNTIYF. The CDR3 region has the DNA TGTGCCACCAGTGATTCTACCGTGCCTGGAAACACCATATATTTT. The J gene is TRBJ1-3, the V gene TRBV24-1; D is unclear. Trimming took off 2 bases at V and 2 bases at J, with 9 bases between the two ends. CDR3 length: 15 residues. The germline CDR1 and CDR2 sequences are KGHDR and SFDVKD.

A few counts support this clonotype. The CDR3 is CATNRAGANVLTF. In DNA, the CDR3 is TGTGCCACAAACAGGGCTGGGGCCAACGTCCTGACTTTC. This chain joins TRBV6-1 and TRBJ2-6; D possibly corresponds to TRBD1 (6 bases). V was pared by 10 bases and J by 2 bases, with 9 bases between. The CDR3 is 13 amino acids. Germline assignment: CDR1 MNHNS and CDR2 SASEGT.

This clonotype was observed at least ten times. The chain recombines TRBV7-9 with TRBJ2-3; maybe TRBD2 (6 bases). V lost 5 bases and J lost 1, with 16 bases in between. CDR1 SEHNR and CDR2 FQNEAQ come from the germline V gene (reference sequence). This CDR3 contains 16 residues. CDR3 sequence (DNA): TGTGCCAGCAGCCGCCAAAGTAGCGGAGGCACAGATACGCAGTATTTT. This translates into CASSRQSSGGTDTQYF.

This clonotype was counted ten times or more. The V call is TRBV12-3 or TRBV12-4, the J call TRBJ1-5; no reliable D call. The germline V and J ends were trimmed by 5 bases and 0 bases, with 14 bases remaining between them. The CDR3 runs 16 residues. The CDR3 loop is CASSPPGVGSNQPQHF. The CDR3 bases are TGTGCCAGCAGTCCCCCGGGCGTGGGTAGCAATCAGCCCCAGCATTTT.

The V call is TRBV19, the J call TRBJ1-3, with D perhaps TRBD1 (5 bases). Trimming removed 3 bases at V and 0 bases at J, with 12 bases between. The CDR3 sequence is 16 residues long. Germline CDR1 and CDR2: LNHDA and SQIVND (reference sequence). CDR3 protein: CASSIVTGSSGNTIYF. CDR3 coding DNA: TGTGCCAGTAGTATTGTAACAGGAAGCTCTGGAAACACCATATATTTT.

The table lists this clonotype with many counts. The J gene is TRBJ1-2, the V gene TRBV12-3 or TRBV12-4; D uncertain. CDR3 length: 11 residues. V lost 2 bases and J 7 bases, leaving 5 bases between the germline ends. The CDR3 DNA sequence: TGTGCCAGCAGTTTAATGCGTGGCTACACCTTC. It encodes CASSLMRGYTF.

This clonotype turned up a few times. The chain joins TRBV24-1 to TRBJ2-1, with D unclear. From germline, CDR1 is KGHDR and CDR2 SFDVKD. The V end lost 5 bases, the J end lost 1 base, and 11 bases lay between the germline ends. The length of the CDR3 is 15 residues. The CDR3 here is CATSVDDPSYNEQFF. In nucleotides, the CDR3 is TGTGCCACCAGTGTGGACGACCCTTCCTACAATGAGCAGTTCTTC.

This clonotype was recorded at least ten times. The CDR3 DNA sequence: TGTGCCAGCAGCGTATGGGGACTAGCGAACACCGGGGAGCTGTTTTTT. Amino acid sequence: CASSVWGLANTGELFF. This chain links TRBV9 with TRBJ2-2; TRBD2 agrees at 8 bases. V was clipped by 1 base and J by 0 bases; unmatched bases: 2. This CDR3 spans 16 amino acids. Germline V gene sequence: CDR1 SGDLS, CDR2 YYNGEE.

The chain couples TRBV27 to TRBJ2-3, with 16 bases lining up with TRBD2. The CDR3 spans 22 residues. Germline assignment: CDR1 MNHEY and CDR2 SMNVEV (reference sequence). Trimming took 4 bases from V and 5 from J; bases not matched to a gene: 21. CDR3 loop: CASSSGRSGLAGGRGGGDTQYF. DNA for the CDR3: TGTGCCAGCAGTTCCGGTAGATCGGGACTAGCGGGAGGGCGAGGCGGGGGAGATACGCAGTATTTT.

V usage is TRBV5-1 and J usage is TRBJ2-7; D tentatively reads TRBD1 or TRBD2 (6 bases each). CDR1 and CDR2 from the germline V gene are SGHRS and YFSETQ. The germline V and J ends were trimmed by 0 bases and 2 bases, with 9 bases remaining between them. CDR3 length: 14 residues. The CDR3 spells CASSLEGGAYEQYF. The CDR3 DNA reads TGCGCCAGCAGCTTGGAGGGGGGTGCCTACGAGCAGTACTTC.

This clonotype was counted ten times or more. CDR3 region: CASSYSPTAADTQYF. CDR3 sequence (DNA): TGTGCCAGCAGTTACTCCCCCACAGCGGCGGATACGCAGTATTTT. The chain joins TRBV6-5 to TRBJ2-3, with D maybe TRBD2 (5 bases). The CDR3 has 15 amino acids. Trimming took off 0 bases at V and 6 bases at J, with 13 bases between the two ends. The germline V gene has CDR1 MNHEY and CDR2 SVGAGI.

This clonotype was counted between two and nine times. The J gene is TRBJ1-1, the V gene TRBV16; TRBD1 is a possible D gene (5 bases). The CDR3 is 19 residues long. V lost 2 bases to trimming and J lost 1 base, with 23 bases between them. Germline CDR1 KGHSY, CDR2 FQNENV. The CDR3 DNA follows: TGTGCCAGCAGCCAAGATCATAAGGGACGGAAGACCTCGAACACTGAAGCTTTCTTT. Translated: CASSQDHKGRKTSNTEAFF.

This chain joins TRBV7-9 and TRBJ1-4; 7 positions agree with TRBD1. CDR3 length equals 15 residues. Germline loops: CDR1 SEHNR, CDR2 FQNEAQ (reference sequence). The junction had 7 bases not matched to a gene; V was cut back by 4 bases and J by 5 bases. The CDR3 sequence is CASSWGGQRNEKLFF. The DNA for the CDR3 is TGTGCCAGCAGCTGGGGGGGACAGAGAAATGAAAAACTGTTTTTT. Complete variable domain (other parts from reference TRBV7-9 and TRBJ1-4): DTGVSQNPRHKITKRGQNVTFRCDPISEHNRLYWYRQTLGQGPEFLTYFQNEAQLEKSRLLSDRFSAERPKGSFSTLEIQRTEQGDSAMYLCASSWGGQRNEKLFFGSGTQLSVL.

The rearrangement links TRBV5-1 to TRBJ1-1; a weak D match, TRBD1 (6 bases). The CDR3 has 15 residues. Germline CDR1 and CDR2: SGHRS and YFSETQ. The V end was cut by 0 bases, the J end by 5 bases, with 14 bases between. The CDR3 DNA reads TGCGCCAGCAGCTTGGGTGACAGGTGGGGGACTGAAGCTTTCTTT. It encodes CASSLGDRWGTEAFF.

The gene calls are TRBV20-1 and TRBJ2-1, with TRBD1 matching over 10 bases. V was clipped by 6 bases and J by 6 bases; unmatched bases: 17. The germline gives CDR1 DFQATT, CDR2 SNEGSKA (reference sequence). The CDR3 is 17 amino acids. This chain's CDR3 is CSASVPTGGYWGNEQFF. CDR3 coding DNA: TGCAGTGCCTCTGTTCCGACAGGGGGCTATTGGGGCAATGAGCAGTTCTTC.

The J gene is TRBJ2-2, the V gene TRBV19, with 7 bases matching TRBD2. Trimming removed 3 bases from V and 3 bases from J; junction bases left unmatched: 1. Per the germline V gene, CDR1 is LNHDA and CDR2 is SQIVND (reference sequence). CDR3 size: 14 residues. The CDR3 DNA is TGTGCCAGTAGTATGGGGAGGGACACCGGGGAGCTGTTTTTT. It is translated as CASSMGRDTGELFF.

This chain uses TRBV20-1 with TRBJ2-7; the D gene is possibly TRBD2 (6 bases). V was pared by 5 bases and J by 3 bases, with 17 bases between. The CDR3 is made up of 14 amino acids. Germline values: CDR1 DFQATT, CDR2 SNEGSKA (reference sequence). CDR3 in amino acids: CSARAAGLLYEQYF. The CDR3 DNA is TGCAGTGCTCGAGCGGCGGGACTTCTCTACGAGCAGTACTTC.

The chain joins TRBV6-1 to TRBJ1-5; possibly TRBD1 for D (6 bases). This CDR3 has 14 amino acids. The V gene's germline CDR1 is MNHNS and CDR2 SASEGT. V gave up 7 bases and J gave up 0 bases, with 10 bases separating them. The CDR3 DNA reads as TGTGCCAGCACCGGGACACCTAGCAATCAGCCCCAGCATTTT. It encodes CASTGTPSNQPQHF.

Only a few counts were recorded for this clonotype. This sequence joins TRBV5-6 and TRBJ1-3; no clear D gene. CDR1 SGHDT and CDR2 YYEEEE come from the germline V gene. The CDR3 is made up of 13 amino acids. Trimming stripped 4 bases from V and 8 bases from J, with 13 bases between. The CDR3 region has the DNA TGTGCCAGCAGCCGGCACTTATCGGACACCATATATTTT. Its translation is CASSRHLSDTIYF.

Only a few counts were recorded for this clonotype. The rearrangement joins TRBV7-8 to TRBJ2-5, with TRBD1 identical over 9 bases. From germline, CDR1 is SGHVS and CDR2 FQNEAQ. V shed 5 bases and J 1 base; nucleotides not matched to a gene: 8. The CDR3 totals 16 residues. CDR3 DNA sequence: TGTGCCAGCAGCCCGGGACAGGGTTCTTTCCAAGAGACCCAGTACTTC. It is translated as CASSPGQGSFQETQYF.

The chain employs TRBV28 and TRBJ2-7, with 8 bases fitting TRBD1. This CDR3 comprises 12 residues. J lost 6 bases, V lost 10 bases, and 8 bases had no gene match. The germline V gene encodes CDR1 MDHEN and CDR2 SYDVKM. The CDR3 here is CATRQGIGEQYF. For the CDR3, the DNA is TGTGCCACTAGACAGGGGATCGGCGAGCAGTACTTC.